This T cell receptor beta chain was observed in a study of monozygotic twins with inflammatory bowel disease. Study-level results: Lower sharing of clonotypes with other individuals was seen in IBD patients than in healthy twins. This was most marked in patients showing signs of disease activity.

With respect to this clonotype: The antigen remains undetermined.

Input per TCR library consisted of about 3.5 ug of total RNA. For each CDR3 protein, TCRdb gives one entry from its re-call of the 5' RACE reads, without DNA. The listing records 310,000 or so distinct CDR3 sequences. Total RNA isolation used whole blood (no T cell sorting was performed). Sequencing was done on a sample of blood. The TCR was taken from a human donor with ulcerative colitis or Crohn's disease, or a healthy co-twin of an affected twin (not recorded which).

CDR3 region: CASSPLQRTPYEQYF. The chain links TRBV14 to TRBJ2-7; the D call from TCRdb, TRBD2, cannot be confirmed without DNA. Germline CDR1 reads SGHDN; CDR2 reads FVKESK. The CDR3 sequence is 15 residues long. Together with reference TRBV14 and TRBJ2-7, the CDR3 gives the full variable domain: EAGVTQFPSHSVIEKGQTVTLRCDPISGHDNLYWYRRVMGKEIKFLLHFVKESKQDESGMPNNRFLAERTGGTYSTLKVQPAELEDSGVYFCASSPLQRTPYEQYFGPGTRLTVT.